This paragraph covers one T cell receptor (beta chain) sequence. This entry is derived from a study of OX40 agonist ivuxolimab in advanced cancers. Per germline, CDR1 MGHRA and CDR2 YSYEKL. J lost 5 bases, V lost 7 bases, and 11 bases had no gene match. The CDR3 is 15 residues long. Using immunoSEQ multiplex PCR, the repertoire was profiled, and TCRdb retains in-frame clones only, with some absent. The sample has more than 60,000 clones, more than 80% seen once. The starting material was CD4+ or CD8+ T cells sorted from blood, obtained in a trial of the OX40 agonist ivuxolimab. The TCR sequence derives from an adult with an advanced solid tumor such as melanoma, head and neck, liver or kidney cancer. The chain links TRBV4-1 to TRBJ2-3; 8 bases are a match to TRBD2. CDR3: CASTTSGVGGDTQYF. Written as DNA, the CDR3 is TGCGCCAGCACCACTAGCGGTGTTGGTGGAGATACGCAGTATTTT.